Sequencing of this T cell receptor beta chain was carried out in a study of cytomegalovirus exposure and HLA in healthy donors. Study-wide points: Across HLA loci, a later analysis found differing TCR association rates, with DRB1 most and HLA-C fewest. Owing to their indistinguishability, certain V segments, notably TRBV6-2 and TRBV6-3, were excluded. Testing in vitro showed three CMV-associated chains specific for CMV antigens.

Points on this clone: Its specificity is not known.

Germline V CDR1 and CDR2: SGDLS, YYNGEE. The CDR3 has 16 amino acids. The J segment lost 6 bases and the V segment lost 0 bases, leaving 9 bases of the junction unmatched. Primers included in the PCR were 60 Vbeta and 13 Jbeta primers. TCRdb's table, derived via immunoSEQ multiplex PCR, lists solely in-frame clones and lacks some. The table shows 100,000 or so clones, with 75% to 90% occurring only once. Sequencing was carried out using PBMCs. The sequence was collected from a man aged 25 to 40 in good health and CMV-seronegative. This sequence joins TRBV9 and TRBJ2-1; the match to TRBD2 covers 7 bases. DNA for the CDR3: TGTGCCAGCAGCGTAGGGGGGGGGAGTAAGGGCAATGAGCAGTTCTTC. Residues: CASSVGGGSKGNEQFF.